This TCR beta chain is drawn from a study of PD-1 blockade in classical Hodgkin lymphoma. Data came from immunoSEQ multiplex PCR; TCRdb stores just in-frame clones and leaves some out. The sample lists tens of thousands of clones; under 95% were seen once. Relapse after autologous stem cell transplantation occurred in every patient, and brentuximab vedotin exposure varied. The origin of this receptor is a human donor with classical Hodgkin lymphoma. Sequencing was performed on peripheral blood mononuclear cells (PBMCs), taken at baseline.

The CDR3 sequence is CASSIAGTGEAEQYF. CDR3 coding DNA: TGTGCCAGTAGTATCGCCGGGACAGGGGAGGCCGAGCAGTACTTC. This chain links TRBV19 with TRBJ2-7; TRBD1 matches 10 bases. V lost 3 bases to trimming and J lost 6 bases; unmatched junction nucleotides: 8. CDR3 length: 15 residues. Germline CDR1 and CDR2: LNHDA and SQIVND (reference sequence).